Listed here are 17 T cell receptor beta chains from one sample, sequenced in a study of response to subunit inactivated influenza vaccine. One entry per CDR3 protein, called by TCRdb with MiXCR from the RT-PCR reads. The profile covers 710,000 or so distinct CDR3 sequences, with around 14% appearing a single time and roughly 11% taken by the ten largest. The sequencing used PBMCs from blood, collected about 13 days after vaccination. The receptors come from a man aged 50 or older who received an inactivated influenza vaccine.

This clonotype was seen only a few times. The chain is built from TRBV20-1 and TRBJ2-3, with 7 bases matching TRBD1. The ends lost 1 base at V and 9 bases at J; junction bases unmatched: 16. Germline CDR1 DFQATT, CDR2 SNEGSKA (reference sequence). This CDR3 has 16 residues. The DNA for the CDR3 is TGCAGTGCTAGAGTAGCGAAAGGGGGCAATCGTTTGACGCAGTATTTT. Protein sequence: CSARVAKGGNRLTQYF.

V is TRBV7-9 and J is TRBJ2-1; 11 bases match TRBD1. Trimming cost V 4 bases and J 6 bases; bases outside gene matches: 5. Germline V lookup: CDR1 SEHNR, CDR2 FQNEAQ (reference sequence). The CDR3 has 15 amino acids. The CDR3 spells CASSWGTGGSNEQFF. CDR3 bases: TGTGCCAGCAGCTGGGGGACAGGGGGGAGCAATGAGCAGTTCTTC. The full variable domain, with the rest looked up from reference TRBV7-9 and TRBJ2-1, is DTGVSQNPRHKITKRGQNVTFRCDPISEHNRLYWYRQTLGQGPEFLTYFQNEAQLEKSRLLSDRFSAERPKGSFSTLEIQRTEQGDSAMYLCASSWGTGGSNEQFFGPGTRLTVL.

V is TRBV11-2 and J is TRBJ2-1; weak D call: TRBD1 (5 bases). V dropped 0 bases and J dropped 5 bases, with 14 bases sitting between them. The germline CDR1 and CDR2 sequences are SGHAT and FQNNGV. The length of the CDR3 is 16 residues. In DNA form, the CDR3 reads TGTGCCAGCAGCTTAGAGGCAGCAGGGCCGAACAATGAGCAGTTCTTC. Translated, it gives CASSLEAAGPNNEQFF.

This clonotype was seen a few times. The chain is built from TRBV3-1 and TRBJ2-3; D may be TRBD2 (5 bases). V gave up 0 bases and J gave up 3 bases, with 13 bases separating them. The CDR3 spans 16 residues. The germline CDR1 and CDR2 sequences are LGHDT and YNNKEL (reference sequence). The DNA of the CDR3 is TGTGCCAGCAGCCAAGAAGCACTAGTGGCGACAGATACGCAGTATTTT. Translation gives CASSQEALVATDTQYF.

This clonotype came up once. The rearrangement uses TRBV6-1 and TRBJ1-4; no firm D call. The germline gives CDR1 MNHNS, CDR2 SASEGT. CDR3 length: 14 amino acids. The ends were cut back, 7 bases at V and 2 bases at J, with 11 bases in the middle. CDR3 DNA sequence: TGTGCCAGCAAGAGGAGTGACACTAATGAAAAACTGTTTTTT. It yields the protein CASKRSDTNEKLFF.

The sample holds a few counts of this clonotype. CDR3 DNA sequence: TGTGCCAGCAGTTTAGGACAGAGTGGTACTGAAGCTTTCTTT. Translating it yields CASSLGQSGTEAFF. The chain uses TRBV27 and TRBJ1-1, with a weak D call TRBD1 (6 bases). Germline CDR1 MNHEY, CDR2 SMNVEV (reference sequence). V was pared by 2 bases and J by 5 bases, with 12 bases between. The length of the CDR3 is 14 residues.

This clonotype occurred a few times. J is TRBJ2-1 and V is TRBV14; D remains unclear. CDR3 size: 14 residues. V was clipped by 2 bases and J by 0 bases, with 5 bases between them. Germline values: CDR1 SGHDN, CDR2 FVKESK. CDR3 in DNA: TGTGCCAGCAGCCAACGGGTCTCCTACAATGAGCAGTTCTTC. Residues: CASSQRVSYNEQFF.

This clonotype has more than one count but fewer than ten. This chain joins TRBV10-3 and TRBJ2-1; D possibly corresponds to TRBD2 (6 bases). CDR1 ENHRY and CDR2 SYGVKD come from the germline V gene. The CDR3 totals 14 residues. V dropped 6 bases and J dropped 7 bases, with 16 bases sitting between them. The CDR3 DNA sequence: TGTGCCATCAGGGGGGACTCGTCCTTGAATGAGCAGTTCTTC. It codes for CAIRGDSSLNEQFF.

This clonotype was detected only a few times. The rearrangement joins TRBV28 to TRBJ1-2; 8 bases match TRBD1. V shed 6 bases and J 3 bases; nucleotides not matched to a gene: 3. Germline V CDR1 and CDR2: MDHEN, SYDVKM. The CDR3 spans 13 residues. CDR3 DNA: TGTGCCAGCAGACCACAGGGGGACTATGGCTACACCTTC. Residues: CASRPQGDYGYTF.

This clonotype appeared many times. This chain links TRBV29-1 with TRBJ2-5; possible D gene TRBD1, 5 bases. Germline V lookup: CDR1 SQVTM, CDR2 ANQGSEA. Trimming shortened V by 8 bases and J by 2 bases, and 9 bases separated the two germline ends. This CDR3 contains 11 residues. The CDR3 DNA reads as TGCAGCTCGCGACAGCAAGAGACCCAGTACTTC. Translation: CSSRQQETQYF.

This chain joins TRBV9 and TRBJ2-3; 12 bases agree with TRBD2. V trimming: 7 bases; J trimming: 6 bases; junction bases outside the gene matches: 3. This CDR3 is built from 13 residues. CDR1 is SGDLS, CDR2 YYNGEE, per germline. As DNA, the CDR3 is TGTGCCAGCCGACTAGCGGGGGAGGATACGCAGTATTTT. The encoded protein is CASRLAGEDTQYF.

For the CDR3, the DNA is TGTGCCAGCAGTTTCCCGGGACTGTGGGCTTTCTTT. This encodes CASSFPGLWAFF. V gene TRBV12-3 or TRBV12-4 combines with J gene TRBJ1-1; a weak D match, TRBD1 (5 bases). V was clipped by 3 bases and J by 11 bases, with 13 bases between them. CDR3 length equals 12 residues.

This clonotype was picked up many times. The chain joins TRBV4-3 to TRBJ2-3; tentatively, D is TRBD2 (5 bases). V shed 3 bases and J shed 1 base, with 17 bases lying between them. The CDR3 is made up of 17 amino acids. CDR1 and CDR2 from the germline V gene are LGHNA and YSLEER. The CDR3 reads CASSQSFASGGTDTQYF. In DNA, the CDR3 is TGCGCCAGCAGCCAGAGTTTTGCATCCGGGGGCACAGATACGCAGTATTTT.

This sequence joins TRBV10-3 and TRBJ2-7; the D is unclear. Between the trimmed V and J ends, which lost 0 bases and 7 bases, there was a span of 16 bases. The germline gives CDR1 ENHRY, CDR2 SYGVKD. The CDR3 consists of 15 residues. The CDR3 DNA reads TGTGCCATCAGTGAGTCTTCTACGAGAGGTTATGAGCAGTACTTC. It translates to CAISESSTRGYEQYF.

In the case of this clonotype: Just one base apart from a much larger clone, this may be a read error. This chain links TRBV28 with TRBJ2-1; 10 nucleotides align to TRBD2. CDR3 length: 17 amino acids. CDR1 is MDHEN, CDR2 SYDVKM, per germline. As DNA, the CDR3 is TGTGCCAGCAGTGTAGTAGCGGGAGGTCGTTCCTACAATGAGAAGTTCTTC. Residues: CASSVVAGGRSYNEKFF.

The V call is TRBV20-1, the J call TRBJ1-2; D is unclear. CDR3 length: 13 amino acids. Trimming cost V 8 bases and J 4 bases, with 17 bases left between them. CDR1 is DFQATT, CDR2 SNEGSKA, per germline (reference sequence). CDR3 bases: TGCAGTCCATACAGCGGGCTGGCCTATGGCTACACCTTC. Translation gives CSPYSGLAYGYTF.

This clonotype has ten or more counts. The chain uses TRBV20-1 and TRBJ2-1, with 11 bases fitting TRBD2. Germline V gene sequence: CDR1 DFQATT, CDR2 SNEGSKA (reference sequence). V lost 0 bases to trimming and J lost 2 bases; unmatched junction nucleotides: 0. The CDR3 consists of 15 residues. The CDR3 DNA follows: TGCAGTGCTAGAGATAGCGGGAGGGCCTACAATGAGCAGTTCTTC. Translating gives CSARDSGRAYNEQFF.